This is a list of T cell receptor beta chains from one sample in a study of shared clonotypes between healthy human individuals. This table comes from immunoSEQ multiplex PCR, and its TCRdb copy is limited to in-frame clones, with some not included. The sample has 150,000 to 200,000 clones; about 93% are singletons. Source material: naive CD4+ T cells sorted from blood. These receptors were collected from a woman aged 25 to 45 in good health. Each CDR3 is given with its conserved first and last residue. Each record gives: V gene, D gene, CDR3 protein. A D gene is named only where the DNA matches it firmly.

v_call: TRBV5-1
d_call: -
cdr3_aa: CASSLPGGQETQYF

v_call: TRBV7-9
d_call: -
cdr3_aa: CASAARGPGRLSYGYTF

v_call: TRBV5-4
d_call: TRBD2
cdr3_aa: CASRHGTSGPYEQYF

v_call: TRBV5-1
d_call: TRBD1
cdr3_aa: CASHTGGVGNTEAFF

v_call: TRBV5-1
d_call: TRBD1
cdr3_aa: CASSLGQGVGYEQYF

v_call: TRBV7-9
d_call: TRBD1
cdr3_aa: CASSPGTGGESYTF

v_call: TRBV4-1
d_call: TRBD2
cdr3_aa: CASRASGTYEQYF

v_call: TRBV6-5
d_call: TRBD2
cdr3_aa: CASSFAGVETQYF

v_call: TRBV19
d_call: -
cdr3_aa: CASSIDGGGGYTF

v_call: TRBV19
d_call: TRBD1
cdr3_aa: CASSTHPRTGNTEAFF

v_call: TRBV2
d_call: -
cdr3_aa: CASSTRAGTVYGYTF

v_call: TRBV9
d_call: -
cdr3_aa: CASSVEVSRYSGELFF

v_call: TRBV6-6
d_call: -
cdr3_aa: CASSTGGQIYEQYF

v_call: TRBV19
d_call: -
cdr3_aa: CASSTSPSNQPQHF

v_call: TRBV7-3
d_call: TRBD1
cdr3_aa: CASSFGDRGGYTF